The source of this T cell receptor (beta chain) is a study of blood T cell repertoires in COVID-19. About the research overall: There were acute and convalescent COVID-19 samples, and they came from the United States, Italy and Spain. Nucleic acid was either cDNA or gDNA, and it came from T cells, B-cell-depleted T cells, or PBMCs.

The CDR3 loop spans 16 amino acids. Germline-derived CDR1 and CDR2 are SGHNT and YYREEE (reference sequence). The germline V and J ends were trimmed by 0 bases and 8 bases, with 17 bases remaining between them. Per the authors' pipeline: Reference gene primer amplification gave nucleated cell count estimates. TCRdb's table, derived via immunoSEQ multiplex PCR, lists solely in-frame clones and lacks some. Clone size and V and J calls were adopted from that table, with D and trimming inferred from the DNA. The table shows roughly 340,000 clones, with about 89% occurring only once. Patients at the Seattle site were enrolled during active infection and followed longitudinally.

Sequencing was carried out using peripheral blood. The V gene is TRBV5-4, the J gene TRBJ1-4; D might be TRBD1 (5 bases). This clonotype originated in a woman aged 25 to 39 with COVID-19, enrolled during active disease. CDR3 in amino acids: CASSLALDNGREKLFF. DNA of the CDR3: TGTGCCAGCAGCTTGGCCCTGGACAACGGCCGGGAAAAACTGTTTTTT.